Sequencing of this TCR beta chain was carried out in a study of blood T cell repertoires in COVID-19. As for the study in general: The United States, Italy and Spain supplied acute and convalescent COVID-19 samples. Sources were T cells, B-cell-depleted T cells, or PBMCs; the material itself was cDNA or gDNA.

How the authors handled the data: The authors estimated nucleated cell counts from reference gene primer amplification. Libraries were prepared by immunoSEQ multiplex PCR; TCRdb keeps only in-frame clonotypes and omits some of them. D and trimming come from the DNA, and the V and J calls and clone size come from that table. This sample has around 370,000 clones; about 90% occur once, and the top ten carry about 7%. Germline-derived CDR1 and CDR2 are SGHTA and FQGNSA. The ends lost 1 base at V and 8 bases at J; junction bases unmatched: 13. This CDR3 is 17 amino acids long. Input material: peripheral blood. The TCR was taken from an older woman with COVID-19, enrolled during active disease. The rearrangement uses TRBV7-2 and TRBJ2-2; 7 positions match TRBD2. In DNA, the CDR3 is TGTGCCAGCAGCTTAGTCCGTCCGGGACTAAACCCGGGGGAGCTGTTTTTT. Translating gives CASSLVRPGLNPGELFF.